The 27 T cell receptor beta chains given below trace back to one sample, sequenced in a study of regulatory T cells in long-lasting Graves disease. Libraries of TCR beta came from iRepertoire HTBI primers plus Arm-PCR of CDR3 regions. Each CDR3 protein is one row after TCRdb ran MiXCR on the multiplex PCR reads. Among around 500,000 distinct CDR3 sequences listed, around 12% were seen once. Described time point: newly diagnosed GD, antithyroid drugs for less than 3 months. RNA from PBMCs was the source of the TCR library. These data are also associated with another study on T cells in Graves' hyperthyroidism and ophthalmopathy.

The starting material was peripheral blood mononuclear cells (PBMCs), obtained at new diagnosis, from a patient treated with antithyroid drugs. These receptors were collected from a woman aged 30 to 39 with Graves disease.

As concerns this clonotype: A much larger clonotype is one base distant, so this may be a read error. The rearrangement joins TRBV12-3 or TRBV12-4 to TRBJ1-5; TRBD1 is a possible D gene (6 bases). CDR3 length equals 15 residues. V was pared by 3 bases and J by 4 bases, with 13 bases between. The CDR3 loop reads CASSLEGEGNQPQHF. The CDR3 bases are TGTGCCAGCAGTTTGGAGGGGGAGGGGAATCAGCCCCAGCATTTT.

This clonotype showed up just a few times. The chain employs TRBV28 and TRBJ1-1; a possible D gene is TRBD1 (5 bases). The length of the CDR3 is 17 residues. Germline V gene data show CDR1 as MDHEN and CDR2 as SYDVKM. V lost 5 bases to trimming and J lost 4 bases, with 23 bases between them. The CDR3 nucleotides read TGTGCCAGCAGTCCCCCCAGAGGGCGGGGACCGGGCACTGAAGCTTTCTTT. Translated, it gives CASSPPRGRGPGTEAFF.

This clonotype came up many times. This rearrangement joins TRBV27 to TRBJ2-1, with D tentatively TRBD2 (6 bases). V was trimmed by 6 bases and J by 0 bases, leaving 12 bases between them. This CDR3 is 15 amino acids long. Germline loops: CDR1 MNHEY, CDR2 SMNVEV (reference sequence). The CDR3: CASRSGTFSYNEQFF. CDR3 coding DNA: TGTGCCAGCAGATCCGGGACTTTCTCCTACAATGAGCAGTTCTTC.

Comment on this clonotype: A clone one base away is much larger, so this may be a read error. This chain uses TRBV6-1 with TRBJ1-5, with no clear D. This CDR3 has 13 amino acids. Germline CDR1 reads MNHNS; CDR2 reads SASEGT. The CDR3 spells CASSEILNQPQNF. The CDR3 DNA reads as TGTGCCAGCAGTGAGATCCTCAATCAGCCCCAGAATTTT.

The chain employs TRBV10-2 and TRBJ2-4; possible D gene TRBD2, 6 bases. The V and J ends lost 3 bases and 0 bases respectively, with 18 bases between them. There are 18 residues in the CDR3. Germline lookup yields CDR1 WSHSY and CDR2 SAAADI. The CDR3 region has the DNA TGCGCCAGCAGTGATCGGCCCCACGGGAGCCCAGCCAAAAACATTCAGTACTTC. Amino acids: CASSDRPHGSPAKNIQYF.

Many counts were recorded for this clonotype. The V gene is TRBV5-1, the J gene TRBJ1-1; D not resolved. The V end lost 8 bases, the J end lost 0 bases, and 11 bases lay between the germline ends. This CDR3 has 13 residues. Germline values: CDR1 SGHRS, CDR2 YFSETQ. CDR3 in amino acids: CASTTEMNTEAFF. The CDR3, as DNA: TGCGCCAGTACGACGGAGATGAACACTGAAGCTTTCTTT. The whole variable domain, filled in from reference TRBV5-1 and TRBJ1-1, reads KAGVTQTPRYLIKTRGQQVTLSCSPISGHRSVSWYQQTPGQGLQFLFEYFSETQRNKGNFPGRFSGRQFSNSRSEMNVSTLELGDSALYLCASTTEMNTEAFFGQGTRLTVV.

The sample holds many counts of this clonotype. The J gene is TRBJ2-7, the V gene TRBV27; 7 bases map to TRBD1. Germline V gene lookup returns CDR1 MNHEY and CDR2 SMNVEV (reference sequence). CDR3 length equals 15 residues. Losses at the gene ends were 3 bases for V and 2 bases for J; bases not matched to a gene: 7. CDR3: CASSLTGLGTYEQYF. The CDR3 region has the DNA TGTGCCAGCAGTTTGACAGGGCTCGGGACCTACGAGCAGTACTTC.

This clonotype showed up many times. The V and J genes are TRBV4-3 and TRBJ1-3, with D maybe TRBD1 (6 bases). CDR1 LGHNA and CDR2 YSLEER come from the germline V gene. The CDR3 runs to 17 residues. The germline V and J ends were trimmed by 4 bases and 0 bases, with 16 bases remaining between them. CDR3 residues: CASSLTLQGNSGNTIYF. CDR3 DNA: TGCGCCAGCAGCCTGACACTCCAGGGGAACTCTGGAAACACCATATATTTT.

In its sample, this clonotype was seen many times. The chain uses TRBV2 and TRBJ2-5; D may be TRBD2 (6 bases). The germline V gene encodes CDR1 SNHLY and CDR2 FYNNEI. This CDR3 comprises 16 residues. Between the trimmed V and J ends, which lost 1 base and 5 bases, there was a span of 17 bases. The CDR3 bases are TGTGCCAGCAGTGAAGGGGTGGGCCCGGGGGTTGAGACCCAGTACTTC. Residues: CASSEGVGPGVETQYF.

The table lists this clonotype with a few counts. The V and J genes are TRBV29-1 and TRBJ2-1; D perhaps matches TRBD2 (7 bases). The CDR3 covers 13 residues. The V gene lost 7 bases and the J gene lost 9 bases, with 19 bases spanning the gap. Germline loops: CDR1 SQVTM, CDR2 ANQGSEA. This CDR3 reads CSANEGGGFEQFF. DNA for the CDR3: TGCAGCGCCAACGAGGGGGGGGGATTTGAGCAGTTCTTC.

There are a few counts of this clonotype. The J gene is TRBJ2-2, the V gene TRBV6-2 or TRBV6-3; D remains ambiguous. CDR3 length equals 15 residues. The germline V gene has CDR1 MNHEY and CDR2 SVGEGT. Trimming stripped 2 bases from V and 7 bases from J, with 14 bases between. CDR3 region: CASSYVGRRVGELFF. CDR3 DNA: TGTGCCAGCAGTTACGTCGGCAGGCGCGTCGGGGAGCTGTTTTTT.

This clonotype was counted many times. This chain links TRBV20-1 with TRBJ1-1, with D unresolved. The CDR3 is made up of 13 amino acids. In germline, CDR1 is DFQATT, CDR2 SNEGSKA (reference sequence). The V end lost 5 bases, the J end lost 0 bases, and 10 bases lay between the germline ends. CDR3 amino acids: CSASPLMNTEAFF. DNA for the CDR3: TGCAGTGCTTCGCCATTGATGAACACTGAAGCTTTCTTT.

Turning to this clonotype: Since the CDR3 does not end with the conserved phenylalanine or tryptophan, this likely comes from a read error. The limits of the CDR3 on the DNA are not certain, so only TCRdb's listed CDR3 is given. This sequence joins TRBV3-1 and TRBJ1-1; the table calls TRBD1, which could not be checked here. CDR1 is LGHDT and CDR2 is YNNKEL in the germline V gene (reference sequence). The CDR3 contains 9 residues when both ends are counted. The chain's CDR3 is CASSQGQGE.

This clonotype came up many times. The chain carries TRBV7-9 and TRBJ2-5, with D possibly TRBD2 on 6 matching bases. The CDR3 totals 14 residues. V lost 3 bases to trimming and J lost 5 bases, with 13 bases between them. Germline V gene lookup returns CDR1 SEHNR and CDR2 FQNEAQ (reference sequence). Here the CDR3 DNA reads TGTGCCAGCAGCTTTGGAGGGGTCAGGGAGACCCAGTACTTC. Translated: CASSFGGVRETQYF.

A remark on this clonotype: Given a much more abundant clone one base away, this may be a read error. This sequence joins TRBV10-3 and TRBJ1-2; D gene uncertain. The CDR3 has 13 amino acids. Per the germline V gene, CDR1 is ENHRY and CDR2 is SYGVKD. Trimming took 3 bases from V and 10 from J, leaving 15 bases between them. CDR3 nucleotide sequence: TGTGCCATCAGTGAACGGTCCTGGCAGGCCTACACCTTC. Amino acids: CAISERSWQAYTF.

Many counts were recorded for this clonotype. This sequence joins TRBV7-9 and TRBJ2-5, with a weak D call TRBD1 (5 bases). V lost 3 bases to trimming and J lost 1 base, with 15 bases between them. CDR1 and CDR2 from the germline V gene are SEHNR and FQNEAQ (reference sequence). The CDR3 is 16 residues long. DNA of the CDR3: TGTGCCAGCAGCTTTTGGCAAGGGGATATCCAAGAGACCCAGTACTTC. Protein sequence: CASSFWQGDIQETQYF.

In this sample, this clonotype turned up many times. The chain recombines TRBV10-1 with TRBJ2-3; D remains ambiguous. This CDR3 region has 13 residues. Trimming stripped 0 bases from V and 7 bases from J, with 8 bases between. The V gene's germline CDR1 is WNHNN and CDR2 SYGVQD (reference sequence). CDR3 in DNA: TGCGCCAGCAGTGAGTCGGGGATATATACGCAGTATTTT. It is translated as CASSESGIYTQYF.

This clonotype was seen many times. The rearrangement joins TRBV11-3 to TRBJ2-3, with D perhaps TRBD1 (7 bases). The CDR3 spans 15 residues. V was cut by 5 bases and J by 0 bases, with 12 bases left in between. Germline V lookup: CDR1 SGHNT, CDR2 YENEEA. CDR3 amino acids: CASSPRGTSTDTQYF. Written as DNA, the CDR3 is TGTGCCAGCAGCCCCAGGGGGACTAGCACAGATACGCAGTATTTT.

The genes are TRBV19 and TRBJ2-1; 8 bases agree with TRBD1. With V trimmed by 5 bases and J by 6 bases, 9 bases remained unmatched. There are 15 residues in the CDR3. Germline V gene sequence: CDR1 LNHDA, CDR2 SQIVND (reference sequence). The chain's CDR3 is CASSSQGALLNEQFF. CDR3 coding DNA: TGTGCCAGTAGTTCCCAGGGGGCCCTACTCAATGAGCAGTTCTTC.

With regard to this clonotype: A much larger clone is a single base away; this may be a read error. The V and J genes are TRBV2 and TRBJ2-4; TRBD2 matches at 9 bases. The trim removed 6 bases at V and 7 bases at J, leaving 10 bases unmatched. The germline CDR1 and CDR2 sequences are SNHLY and FYNNEI. This CDR3 is built from 15 residues. CDR3 sequence (DNA): TGTGCCAGCAGGCCCCCCGGACTAGCGCATAACATTCAGTACTTC. This codes for CASRPPGLAHNIQYF. Complete variable domain (other parts from reference TRBV2 and TRBJ2-4): EPEVTQTPSHQVTQMGQEVILRCVPISNHLYFYWYRQILGQKVEFLVSFYNNEISEKSEIFDDQFSVERPDGSNFTLKIRSTKLEDSAMYFCASRPPGLAHNIQYFGAGTRLSVL.

Ten or more counts support this clonotype. The chain combines TRBV4-2 with TRBJ2-5; the D is unclear. The germline V and J ends were trimmed by 0 bases and 1 base, with 12 bases remaining between them. Germline V gene data show CDR1 as LGHNA and CDR2 as YNFKEQ. This CDR3 contains 16 residues. CDR3 amino acids: CASSQDPGRLQETQYF. For the CDR3, the DNA is TGTGCCAGCAGCCAAGACCCGGGCAGACTCCAAGAGACCCAGTACTTC.

This clonotype was detected ten times or more. The V and J genes are TRBV19 and TRBJ2-3; D perhaps matches TRBD1 (6 bases). The CDR3 runs to 13 residues. Trimming cost V 4 bases and J 4 bases, with 9 bases left between them. Germline values: CDR1 LNHDA, CDR2 SQIVND (reference sequence). CDR3 in amino acids: CASSKRTADTQYF. In DNA, the CDR3 is TGTGCCAGTAGTAAGCGGACAGCAGATACGCAGTATTTT.

As to this clonotype: One junction end does not reproduce the germline sequence, and a read error may be involved. The chain combines TRBV7-3 with TRBJ2-6, with D maybe TRBD2 (7 bases). From germline, CDR1 is SGHTA and CDR2 FQGTGA. The length of the CDR3 is 17 residues. CDR3 sequence (DNA): TGTGCCAGTTCGAGGGGGGGAGTCAACTCTGGGGCCAACGTCCAGACTTTC. As protein: CASSRGGVNSGANVQTF.

This clonotype was seen ten or more times. The chain carries TRBV6-2 or TRBV6-3 and TRBJ2-5, with 12 positions matching TRBD2. CDR3 length equals 15 residues. Germline values: CDR1 MNHEY, CDR2 SVGEGT. Trimming at V came to 5 bases and at J to 5 bases, leaving 6 bases not matched to a gene. CDR3 region: CASSRLAGEMETQYF. CDR3 DNA sequence: TGTGCCAGCAGTAGACTAGCGGGAGAGATGGAGACCCAGTACTTC.

This clonotype was found many times. The chain employs TRBV12-5 and TRBJ2-3; 7 positions match TRBD2. Germline V gene sequence: CDR1 LGHNT, CDR2 FRNRAP. V was pared by 3 bases and J by 5 bases, with 5 bases of the junction left unmatched. This CDR3 has 14 residues. The CDR3 DNA is TGTGCTAGTGGTTTCGGCGGGAGAAGAGATACGCAGTATTTT. Amino acid sequence: CASGFGGRRDTQYF.

At least ten counts were recorded for this clonotype. CDR3: CASSQWSSGSQETQYF. The CDR3 coding sequence is TGTGCCAGCAGCCAATGGTCTAGCGGGTCCCAAGAGACCCAGTACTTC. The rearrangement joins TRBV3-1 to TRBJ2-1; 8 nucleotides align to TRBD2. The better agreement between TRBJ2-5 and the DNA end casts doubt on the J call. The V gene's germline CDR1 is LGHDT and CDR2 YNNKEL (reference sequence). The CDR3 consists of 16 residues.

This clonotype was detected a few times. This rearrangement joins TRBV12-3 or TRBV12-4 to TRBJ1-1; 7 bases fit TRBD1. The CDR3 has 14 residues. Losses at the gene ends were 5 bases for V and 7 bases for J; bases not matched to a gene: 10. The CDR3 protein is CASSVDRDRIEAFF. The CDR3 nucleotides read TGTGCCAGCAGTGTAGACAGGGACCGAATTGAAGCTTTCTTT.